The 17 T cell receptor beta chains given below trace back to one sample, sequenced in a study of shared clonotypes between healthy human individuals. Sequencing used immunoSEQ multiplex PCR; TCRdb keeps in-frame clones, though not all of them. This sample has about 980,000 clones; less than 85% occur once, and the top ten carry about 1.5%. The specimen sequenced was memory CD4+ T cells sorted from blood. The subset was: CD45RA-negative fraction. These receptors were collected from a man between 18 and 29 years old in good health.

The chain couples TRBV29-1 to TRBJ2-6; 8 nucleotides align to TRBD1. CDR3 length: 15 residues. Germline trimming cut 7 bases from V and 0 bases from J; bases unmatched to any gene: 5. Germline V gene sequence: CDR1 SQVTM, CDR2 ANQGSEA. CDR3 protein: CSARQGSSGANVLTF. The CDR3 DNA follows: TGCAGCGCTAGACAGGGGAGCTCTGGGGCCAACGTCCTGACTTTC.

The rearrangement links TRBV30 to TRBJ1-6; D gene unclear. Germline V gene sequence: CDR1 GTSNPN, CDR2 SVGIG (reference sequence). Trimming removed 4 bases at V and 4 bases at J, with 17 bases between. This CDR3 has 16 residues. CDR3 nucleotide sequence: TGTGCCTGGACTGGGGAAGACGGAATATATAATTCACCCCTCCACTTT. It is translated as CAWTGEDGIYNSPLHF.

This clone has ten or more counts. The chain combines TRBV11-2 with TRBJ2-2; D is unclear. This CDR3 has 15 residues. The ends were cut back, 0 bases at V and 1 base at J, with 6 bases in the middle. In germline, CDR1 is SGHAT, CDR2 FQNNGV. The CDR3 nucleotides are TGTGCCAGCAGCTTAGACCCAGGGAACACCGGGGAGCTGTTTTTT. It yields the protein CASSLDPGNTGELFF.

This clone was counted a single time. The chain carries TRBV5-1 and TRBJ2-1; 11 bases are a match to TRBD2. There are 14 residues in the CDR3. CDR1 is SGHRS, CDR2 YFSETQ, per germline. With 7 bases clipped from V and 7 bases from J, the junction kept 7 bases outside the gene matches. The CDR3 nucleotides read TGCGCCAGCCAGTTAGCGGGAGGGAAAAATGAGCAGTTCTTC. Protein sequence: CASQLAGGKNEQFF.

The V and J genes are TRBV5-1 and TRBJ2-5, with 11 bases matching TRBD1. The germline CDR1 and CDR2 sequences are SGHRS and YFSETQ. The trim removed 6 bases at V and 4 bases at J, leaving 8 bases unmatched. This CDR3 has 15 residues. CDR3 nucleotides: TGCGCCAGCACCCTCGGACAGGGGGCAGGAGAGACCCAGTACTTC. Translating it yields CASTLGQGAGETQYF.

The chain links TRBV29-1 to TRBJ1-1, with D maybe TRBD1 (5 bases). V was trimmed by 3 bases and J by 1 base, leaving 9 bases between them. Germline V CDR1 and CDR2: SQVTM, ANQGSEA. The CDR3 consists of 13 residues. This chain's CDR3 is CSVEGTQNTEAFF. DNA of the CDR3: TGCAGCGTTGAGGGGACCCAGAACACTGAAGCTTTCTTT. The full variable domain, its missing parts supplied by reference TRBV29-1 and TRBJ1-1, is SAVISQKPSRDICQRGTSLTIQCQVDSQVTMMFWYRQQPGQSLTLIATANQGSEATYESGFVIDKFPISRPNLTFSTLTVSNMSPEDSSIYLCSVEGTQNTEAFFGQGTRLTVV.

Regarding this clone: A clone one base away is much larger, so this may be a read error. This chain uses TRBV25-1 with TRBJ1-1; D unclear. There are 12 residues in the CDR3. Germline values: CDR1 MGHDK, CDR2 SYGVNS. The chain's CDR3 is CASSVGNTEAFF. The CDR3 DNA is TGTGCCAGCAGTGTCGGGAACACCGAAGCTTTCTTT.

The chain combines TRBV6-1 with TRBJ2-7; D might be TRBD1 or TRBD2, each matching 5 bases. The V end lost 5 bases, the J end lost 3 bases, and 11 bases lay between the germline ends. Germline-derived CDR1 and CDR2 are MNHNS and SASEGT. This CDR3 is 13 amino acids long. The CDR3 sequence: CASSRGRDYEQYF. In DNA, the CDR3 is TGTGCCAGCAGTCGGGGACGGGACTACGAGCAGTACTTC.

A few counts support this clone. The chain links TRBV29-1 to TRBJ2-2, with D tentatively TRBD2 (6 bases). V was trimmed by 5 bases and J by 4 bases, leaving 11 bases between them. Germline-derived CDR1 and CDR2 are SQVTM and ANQGSEA. The CDR3 loop spans 13 amino acids. This CDR3 reads CSVIPGATGELFF. CDR3 nucleotide sequence: TGCAGCGTTATTCCGGGAGCCACCGGGGAGCTGTTTTTT.

J is TRBJ1-1 and V is TRBV11-2, with 9 bases fitting TRBD1. Germline CDR1 reads SGHAT; CDR2 reads FQNNGV. V was clipped by 1 base and J by 2 bases; unmatched bases: 2. CDR3 length: 15 residues. The CDR3 DNA is TGTGCCAGCAGCTTAGGGGGACAGGGAAACACTGAAGCTTTCTTT. Its translation: CASSLGGQGNTEAFF.

The V gene is TRBV12-5, the J gene TRBJ2-7; possibly TRBD1 for D (6 bases). The germline CDR1 and CDR2 sequences are LGHNT and FRNRAP. This CDR3 region has 15 residues. The ends were cut back, 2 bases at V and 5 bases at J, with 16 bases in the middle. CDR3 protein: CASGLLGRGFDEQYF. DNA of the CDR3: TGTGCTAGTGGTTTGTTAGGCAGGGGCTTCGACGAGCAGTACTTC.

The DNA for the CDR3 is TGTGCCAGCAGTGACGTGGCAGGGGGCTGGTACGAGCAGTACTTC. Its translation: CASSDVAGGWYEQYF. V usage is TRBV25-1 and J usage is TRBJ2-7; 8 bases fit TRBD1. J lost 4 bases, V lost 3 bases, and 8 bases had no gene match. The CDR3 runs 15 residues. The V gene's germline CDR1 is MGHDK and CDR2 SYGVNS.

This clone has at least ten counts. The J gene is TRBJ1-2, the V gene TRBV9, with 7 bases identical to TRBD1. The CDR3 is 15 residues long. Germline V CDR1 and CDR2: SGDLS, YYNGEE. Trimming took 3 bases from V and 6 from J; bases not matched to a gene: 11. This CDR3 is CASSAPPGQRDGYTF. CDR3 DNA: TGTGCCAGCAGCGCCCCTCCGGGACAGAGGGATGGCTACACCTTC.

The sample holds a few counts of this clone. The same CDR3 can be traced to other DNA sequences in this sample. The V gene is TRBV11-2, the J gene TRBJ2-7; tentatively, D is TRBD2 (6 bases). This CDR3 is 14 amino acids long. Trimming pared 1 base from V and 2 bases from J, leaving 9 bases between. From germline, CDR1 is SGHAT and CDR2 FQNNGV. The CDR3 protein is CASSLVAGPYEQYF. CDR3 nucleotide sequence: TGTGCCAGCAGCTTAGTTGCGGGACCCTACGAGCAGTACTTC.

The chain links TRBV27 to TRBJ2-5, with TRBD2 as a possible D gene (6 bases). The germline V gene has CDR1 MNHEY and CDR2 SMNVEV (reference sequence). Trimming took off 6 bases at V and 4 bases at J, with 12 bases between the two ends. There are 13 residues in the CDR3. The CDR3 reads CASRRTGVETQYF. The CDR3 bases are TGTGCCAGCAGGCGGACGGGGGTAGAGACCCAGTACTTC.

The gene calls are TRBV7-8 and TRBJ2-2, with 8 bases identical to TRBD1. This CDR3 has 15 amino acids. V gave up 4 bases and J gave up 6 bases; unmatched junction bases: 7. Germline V CDR1 and CDR2: SGHVS, FQNEAQ. The CDR3 reads CASSSIQGAPGELFF. The DNA of the CDR3 is TGTGCCAGCAGCTCAATTCAGGGGGCTCCCGGGGAGCTGTTTTTT.

The chain recombines TRBV6-1 with TRBJ2-3, with D perhaps matching TRBD2 (6 bases). With 6 bases removed from V and 2 bases from J, the gap between germline ends came to 15 bases. The germline gives CDR1 MNHNS, CDR2 SASEGT. This CDR3 is 15 amino acids long. The CDR3 loop reads CASRRLESPTDTQYF. In DNA, the CDR3 is TGTGCCAGCAGGAGACTAGAGAGCCCCACAGATACGCAGTATTTT.